Detailed here is one TCR beta chain. Antigen: not known. This sample is drawn from a study of shared clonotypes between healthy human individuals. Study-wide results and caveats: Only a few donors were included, so the genetic and exposure-history diversity represented was limited. Among non-shared clonotypes, generation probabilities were lower than among those shared by all four donors. A handful of donors showed sharing of about 4.8% of naive CD4 clonotypes.

CDR1 and CDR2 from the germline V gene are SGHTS and YDEGEE. The CDR3 loop spans 13 amino acids. Trimming shortened V by 1 base and J by 5 bases, and 9 bases separated the two germline ends. Naive CD8 populations comprised CD45RO-negative cells positively selected for CCR7, excluding terminally differentiated effector memory CD45RA+ cells. Authors' analysis steps: Filtering of immunoSEQ junctional sequences could not match full-length read filtering. The method was immunoSEQ multiplex PCR; TCRdb's version includes in-frame clones alone and lacks a portion of them. D and trimming were read from the DNA, whereas the V and J calls and clone size are those reported in that table. This sample has roughly 2.1 million clones, with about 92% found just once.

This sequence originates from a man between 18 and 35 years old in good health. Some clones in this sample may be carry-over from other donors' samples. The sample comprised naive CD8+ T cells from PBMCs. The chain combines TRBV5-8 with TRBJ2-5, with D unresolved. The CDR3 region is CASSLTTRETQYF. In nucleotides, the CDR3 is TGTGCCAGCAGCTTGACTACTCGGGAGACCCAGTACTTC.